The 10 T cell receptor beta chains in this list originate from one sample, sequenced in a study of blood T cell repertoires in COVID-19. Produced via immunoSEQ multiplex PCR; TCRdb's table is partial and in-frame only. Here the sample spans approximately 340,000 clones, roughly 86% being singletons. The sequenced sample was peripheral blood. The receptors derive from a man aged 25 to 45 with COVID-19, enrolled during active disease.

The chain joins TRBV9 to TRBJ2-1, with TRBD1 identical over 7 bases. Germline assignment: CDR1 SGDLS and CDR2 YYNGEE. V trimming: 4 bases; J trimming: 2 bases; junction bases outside the gene matches: 9. The CDR3 runs 16 residues. CDR3 coding DNA: TGTGCCAGCAGCCCCTTTACCGGGACAGCCTACAATGAGCAGTTCTTC. It encodes CASSPFTGTAYNEQFF.

This chain uses TRBV28 with TRBJ1-1; TRBD1 aligns across 7 bases. Germline CDR1 and CDR2: MDHEN and SYDVKM. CDR3 size: 16 residues. J was trimmed by 0 bases and V by 1 base; bases with no gene match: 5. The CDR3 sequence is CASSLYRGFMNTEAFF. DNA for the CDR3: TGTGCCAGCAGTTTATACAGGGGCTTTATGAACACTGAAGCTTTCTTT.

The genes are TRBV28 and TRBJ2-7; 8 positions match TRBD2. Germline V gene lookup returns CDR1 MDHEN and CDR2 SYDVKM. This CDR3 comprises 12 residues. J was trimmed by 2 bases and V by 8 bases; bases with no gene match: 2. The CDR3 coding sequence is TGTGCCAGCGAAGCGGGGGCCTACGAGCAGTACTTC. Amino acid sequence: CASEAGAYEQYF.

The chain uses TRBV4-3 and TRBJ1-4, with D possibly matching TRBD1 (5 bases). V was trimmed by 5 bases and J by 1 base, leaving 11 bases between them. CDR1 is LGHNA and CDR2 is YSLEER in the germline V gene. CDR3 length: 15 residues. The CDR3: CASSSNRLTNEKLFF. The CDR3 nucleotides are TGCGCCAGCAGCAGTAACAGGCTAACTAATGAAAAACTGTTTTTT.

The chain uses TRBV4-3 and TRBJ2-5; unclear D gene. The V and J ends lost 0 bases and 0 bases respectively, with 5 bases between them. Germline CDR1 and CDR2: LGHNA and YSLEER. The CDR3 spans 14 residues. DNA of the CDR3: TGCGCCAGCAGCCAAGATGTCAACCAAGAGACCCAGTACTTC. This translates into CASSQDVNQETQYF.

V is TRBV7-9 and J is TRBJ1-2; D is unresolved. Germline V gene sequence: CDR1 SEHNR, CDR2 FQNEAQ (reference sequence). The ends were cut back, 5 bases at V and 2 bases at J, with 6 bases in the middle. The CDR3 spans 12 residues. CDR3 nucleotide sequence: TGTGCCAGCAGCCCGAGCAACTATGGCTACACCTTC. Its protein product is CASSPSNYGYTF.

V usage is TRBV11-3 and J usage is TRBJ2-7; TRBD2 agrees at 13 bases. The CDR3 sequence is 18 residues long. The trim removed 3 bases at V and 7 bases at J, leaving 15 bases unmatched. CDR1 SGHNT and CDR2 YENEEA come from the germline V gene. CDR3 in DNA: TGTGCCAGCAGCTTCGGACTAGCGGGAGTTGTTCTTTCGGGAGAGCAGTACTTC. Residues: CASSFGLAGVVLSGEQYF.

As concerns this clone: Other DNA sequences from this sample encode an identical CDR3 as well. This chain joins TRBV4-3 and TRBJ2-1; weak D call: TRBD1 (5 bases). The CDR3 has 15 amino acids. Deletions cut 0 bases from V and 3 bases from J, with 9 bases between. Germline lookup yields CDR1 LGHNA and CDR2 YSLEER. CDR3 nucleotide sequence: TGCGCCAGCAGCCAAGATACAGGCAACTACAATGAGCAGTTCTTC. Translated: CASSQDTGNYNEQFF.

This clone was seen more than once but under ten times. The rearrangement uses TRBV4-1 and TRBJ2-7; TRBD2 matches at 8 bases. The CDR3 is made up of 13 amino acids. Trimming at V came to 3 bases and at J to 4 bases, leaving 2 bases not matched to a gene. Germline V lookup: CDR1 MGHRA, CDR2 YSYEKL. The chain's CDR3 is CASSQSGGYEQYF. CDR3 in DNA: TGCGCCAGCAGCCAGTCGGGGGGGTACGAGCAGTACTTC.

The chain carries TRBV5-1 and TRBJ2-3, with 8 bases identical to TRBD1. Germline CDR1 and CDR2: SGHRS and YFSETQ. There are 16 residues in the CDR3. J was trimmed by 2 bases and V by 4 bases; bases with no gene match: 9. CDR3 DNA: TGCGCCAGCAGCCCTGATAGGACAGGGTACACAGATACGCAGTATTTT. It codes for CASSPDRTGYTDTQYF.